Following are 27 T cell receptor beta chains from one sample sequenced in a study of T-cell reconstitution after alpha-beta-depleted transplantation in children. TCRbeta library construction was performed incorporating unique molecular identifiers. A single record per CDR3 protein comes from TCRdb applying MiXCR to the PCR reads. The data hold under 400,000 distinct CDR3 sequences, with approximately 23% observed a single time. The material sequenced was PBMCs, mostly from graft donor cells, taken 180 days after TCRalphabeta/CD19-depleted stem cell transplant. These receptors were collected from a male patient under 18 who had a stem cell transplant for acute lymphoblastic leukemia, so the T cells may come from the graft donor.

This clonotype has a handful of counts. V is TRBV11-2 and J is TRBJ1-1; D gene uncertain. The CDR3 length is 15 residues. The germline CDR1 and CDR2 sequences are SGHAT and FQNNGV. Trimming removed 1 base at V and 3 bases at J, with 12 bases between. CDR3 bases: TGTGCCAGCAGCTTAGGATTGGGAGAACACACTGAAGCTTTCTTT. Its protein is CASSLGLGEHTEAFF.

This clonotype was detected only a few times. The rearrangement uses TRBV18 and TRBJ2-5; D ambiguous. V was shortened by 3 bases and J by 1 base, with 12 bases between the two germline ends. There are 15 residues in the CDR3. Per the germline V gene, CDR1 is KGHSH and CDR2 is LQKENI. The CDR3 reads CASSPRPPLQETQYF. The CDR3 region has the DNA TGTGCCAGCTCACCTCGGCCGCCCCTCCAAGAGACCCAGTACTTC.

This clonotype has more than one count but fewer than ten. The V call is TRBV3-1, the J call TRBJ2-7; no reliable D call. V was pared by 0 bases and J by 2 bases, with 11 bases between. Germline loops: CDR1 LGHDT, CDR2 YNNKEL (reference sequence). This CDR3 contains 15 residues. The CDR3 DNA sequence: TGTGCCAGCAGCCAAGATTGGAGTGTGACCTACGAGCAGTACTTC. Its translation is CASSQDWSVTYEQYF.

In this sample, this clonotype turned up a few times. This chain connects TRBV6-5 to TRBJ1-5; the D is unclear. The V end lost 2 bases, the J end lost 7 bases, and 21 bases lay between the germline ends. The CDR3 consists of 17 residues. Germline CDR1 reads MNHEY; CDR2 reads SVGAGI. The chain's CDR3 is CASSYGFGEGFGQPQHF. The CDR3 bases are TGTGCCAGCAGTTACGGGTTCGGTGAGGGCTTCGGCCAGCCCCAGCATTTT.

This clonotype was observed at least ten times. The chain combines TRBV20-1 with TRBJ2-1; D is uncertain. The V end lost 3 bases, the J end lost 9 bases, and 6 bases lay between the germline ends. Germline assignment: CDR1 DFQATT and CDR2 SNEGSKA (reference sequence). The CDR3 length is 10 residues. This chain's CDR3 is CSASDPEQFF. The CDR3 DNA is TGCAGTGCTAGTGACCCTGAGCAGTTCTTC.

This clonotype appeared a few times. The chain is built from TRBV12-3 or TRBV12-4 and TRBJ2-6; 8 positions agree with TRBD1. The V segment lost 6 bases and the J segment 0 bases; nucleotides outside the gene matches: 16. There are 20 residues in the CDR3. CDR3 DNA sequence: TGTGCCAGCAGCCCACAAGGACAGGGAGCGGTCCTCTCTGGGGCCAACGTCCTGACTTTC. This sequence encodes CASSPQGQGAVLSGANVLTF.

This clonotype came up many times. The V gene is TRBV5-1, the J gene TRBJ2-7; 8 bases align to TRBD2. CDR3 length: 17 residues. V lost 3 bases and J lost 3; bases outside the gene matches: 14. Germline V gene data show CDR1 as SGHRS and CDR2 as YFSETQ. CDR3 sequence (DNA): TGCGCCAGCAGCTGGACCCTCCTGGGCGGGAGGCGCTACGAGCAGTACTTC. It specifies CASSWTLLGGRRYEQYF.

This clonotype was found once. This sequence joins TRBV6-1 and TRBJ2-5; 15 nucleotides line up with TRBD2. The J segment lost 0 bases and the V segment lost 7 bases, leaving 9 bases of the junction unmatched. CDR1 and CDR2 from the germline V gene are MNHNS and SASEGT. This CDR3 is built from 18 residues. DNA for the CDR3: TGTGCCAGCACCTCTTGGGGACTAGCGGGAGGAGACCAAGAGACCCAGTACTTC. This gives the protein CASTSWGLAGGDQETQYF.

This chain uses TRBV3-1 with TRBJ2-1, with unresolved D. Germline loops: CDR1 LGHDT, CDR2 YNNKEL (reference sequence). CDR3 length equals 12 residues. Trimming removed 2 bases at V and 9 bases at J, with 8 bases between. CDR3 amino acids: CASSQLKLEQFF. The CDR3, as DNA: TGTGCCAGCAGCCAACTCAAGCTTGAGCAGTTCTTC.

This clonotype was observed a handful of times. CDR3 loop: CASSPPFAGGLNTEAFF. The CDR3 DNA sequence: TGTGCCAGCAGCCCCCCTTTTGCAGGGGGATTGAACACTGAAGCTTTCTTT. V usage is TRBV7-3 and J usage is TRBJ1-1, with 7 bases fitting TRBD1. CDR1 and CDR2 from the germline V gene are SGHTA and FQGTGA. CDR3 size: 17 residues. After removal of 5 bases from V and 0 bases from J, the junction contained 12 bases not matched to a gene.

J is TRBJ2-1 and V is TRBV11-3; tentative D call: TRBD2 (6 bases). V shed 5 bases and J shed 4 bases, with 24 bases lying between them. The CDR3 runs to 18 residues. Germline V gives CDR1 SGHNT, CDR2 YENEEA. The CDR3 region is CASSRGGTCGGPYNEQFF. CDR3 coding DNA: TGTGCCAGCAGCCGAGGCGGGACTTGCGGAGGCCCATACAATGAGCAGTTCTTC.

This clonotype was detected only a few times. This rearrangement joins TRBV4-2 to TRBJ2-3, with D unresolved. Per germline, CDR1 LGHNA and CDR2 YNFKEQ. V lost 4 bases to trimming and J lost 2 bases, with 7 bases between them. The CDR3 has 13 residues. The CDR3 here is CASSRQPTDTQYF. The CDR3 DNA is TGTGCCAGCAGCCGCCAACCCACAGATACGCAGTATTTT.

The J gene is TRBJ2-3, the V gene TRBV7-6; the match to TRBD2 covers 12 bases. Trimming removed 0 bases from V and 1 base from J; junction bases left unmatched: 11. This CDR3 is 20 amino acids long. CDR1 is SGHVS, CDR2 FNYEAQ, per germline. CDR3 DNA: TGTGCCAGCAGCTTAGCACCCGGCGGACTAGCGGGATTGGGCACAGATACGCAGTATTTT. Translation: CASSLAPGGLAGLGTDTQYF.

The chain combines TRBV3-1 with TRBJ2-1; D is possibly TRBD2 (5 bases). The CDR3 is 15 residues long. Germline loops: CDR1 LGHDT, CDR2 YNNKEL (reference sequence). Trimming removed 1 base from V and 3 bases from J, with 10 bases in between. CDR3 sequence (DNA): TGTGCCAGCAGCCAAGCCGGGGAGTACTACAATGAGCAGTTCTTC. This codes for CASSQAGEYYNEQFF.

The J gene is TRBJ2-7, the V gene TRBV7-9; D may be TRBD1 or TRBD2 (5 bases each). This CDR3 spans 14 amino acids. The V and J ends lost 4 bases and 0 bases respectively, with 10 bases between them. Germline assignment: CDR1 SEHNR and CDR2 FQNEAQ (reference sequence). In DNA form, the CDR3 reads TGTGCCAGCAGCTCAACGGGACCCTCCTACGAGCAGTACTTC. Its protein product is CASSSTGPSYEQYF.

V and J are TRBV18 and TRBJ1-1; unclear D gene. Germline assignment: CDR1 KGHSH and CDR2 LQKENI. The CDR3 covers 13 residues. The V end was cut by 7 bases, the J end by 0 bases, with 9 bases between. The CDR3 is CASYSSMNTEAFF. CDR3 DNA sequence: TGTGCCAGCTACTCAAGTATGAACACTGAAGCTTTCTTT.

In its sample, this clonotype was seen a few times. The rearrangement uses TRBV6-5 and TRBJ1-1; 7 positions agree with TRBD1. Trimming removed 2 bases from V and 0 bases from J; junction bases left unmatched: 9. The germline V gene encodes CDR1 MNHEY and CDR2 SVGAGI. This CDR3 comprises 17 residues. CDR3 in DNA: TGTGCCAGCAGTTACACCCCGGGACAGATATTGAACACTGAAGCTTTCTTT. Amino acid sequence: CASSYTPGQILNTEAFF.

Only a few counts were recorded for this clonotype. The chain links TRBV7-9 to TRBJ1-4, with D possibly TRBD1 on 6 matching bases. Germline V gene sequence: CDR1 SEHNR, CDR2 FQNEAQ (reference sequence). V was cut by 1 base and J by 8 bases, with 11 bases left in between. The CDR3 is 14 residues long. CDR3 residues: CASSLGTVKEKLFF. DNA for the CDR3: TGTGCCAGCAGCTTAGGGACAGTAAAAGAAAAACTGTTTTTT.

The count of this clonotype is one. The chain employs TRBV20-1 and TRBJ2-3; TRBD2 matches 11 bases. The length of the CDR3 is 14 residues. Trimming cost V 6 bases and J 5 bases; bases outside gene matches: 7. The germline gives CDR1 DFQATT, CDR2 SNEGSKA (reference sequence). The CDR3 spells CSAMGLAVQDTQYF. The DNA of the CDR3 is TGCAGTGCGATGGGACTAGCGGTTCAAGATACGCAGTATTTT.

The CDR3 DNA reads TGTGCCAGCAGTCCCCTTCTAGCGGGATCGAACACCGGGGAGCTGTTTTTT. This encodes CASSPLLAGSNTGELFF. This chain uses TRBV12-3 or TRBV12-4 with TRBJ2-2; 9 bases map to TRBD2. This CDR3 is 17 amino acids long. Trimming at V came to 5 bases and at J to 0 bases, leaving 7 bases not matched to a gene.

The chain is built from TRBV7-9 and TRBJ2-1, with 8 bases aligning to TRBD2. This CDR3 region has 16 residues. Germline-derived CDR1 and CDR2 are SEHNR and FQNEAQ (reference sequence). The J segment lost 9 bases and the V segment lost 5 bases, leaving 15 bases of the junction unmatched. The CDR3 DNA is TGTGCCAGCAGCCCCCTGGGGGGACTAGGCCTTGTTGAGCAGTTCTTC. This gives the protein CASSPLGGLGLVEQFF. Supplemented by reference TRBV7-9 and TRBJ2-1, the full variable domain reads DTGVSQNPRHKITKRGQNVTFRCDPISEHNRLYWYRQTLGQGPEFLTYFQNEAQLEKSRLLSDRFSAERPKGSFSTLEIQRTEQGDSAMYLCASSPLGGLGLVEQFFGPGTRLTVL.

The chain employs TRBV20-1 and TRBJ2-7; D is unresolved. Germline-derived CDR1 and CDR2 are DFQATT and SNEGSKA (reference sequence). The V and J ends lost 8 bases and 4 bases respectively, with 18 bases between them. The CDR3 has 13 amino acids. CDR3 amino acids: CSFRASPSYEQYF. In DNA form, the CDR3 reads TGCAGTTTTAGGGCCAGCCCATCTTACGAGCAGTACTTC.

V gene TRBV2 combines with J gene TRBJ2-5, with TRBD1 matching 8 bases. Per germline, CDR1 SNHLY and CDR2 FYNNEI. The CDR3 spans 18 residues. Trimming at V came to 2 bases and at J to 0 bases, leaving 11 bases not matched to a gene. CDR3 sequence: CASSELGTGILYQETQYF. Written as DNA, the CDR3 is TGTGCCAGCAGTGAACTTGGGACAGGCATATTGTACCAAGAGACCCAGTACTTC.

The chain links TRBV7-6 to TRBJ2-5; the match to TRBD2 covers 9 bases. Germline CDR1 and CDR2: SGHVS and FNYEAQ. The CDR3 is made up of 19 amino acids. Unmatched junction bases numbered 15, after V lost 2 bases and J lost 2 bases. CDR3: CASSLSLRRAGGPQETQYF. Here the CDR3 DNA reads TGTGCCAGCAGCTTATCCCTTAGAAGAGCGGGAGGACCGCAAGAGACCCAGTACTTC.

CDR3 sequence (DNA): TGCGCCAGCAGTTTAGGACTTTCTAGCACAGATACGCAGTATTTT. It translates to CASSLGLSSTDTQYF. This chain joins TRBV5-1 and TRBJ2-3; D is perhaps TRBD2 (5 bases). Germline CDR1 is SGHRS and CDR2 is YFSETQ. V lost 5 bases and J 0 bases, leaving 13 bases between the germline ends. CDR3 length: 15 residues.

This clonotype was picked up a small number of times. The CDR3 spells CASSGFKETQYF. In DNA, the CDR3 is TGTGCCAGCAGTGGATTTAAGGAGACCCAGTACTTC. The V gene is TRBV25-1, the J gene TRBJ2-5; D not certain. The CDR3 is 12 amino acids. Trimming cost V 4 bases and J 5 bases, with 8 bases left between them. Per germline, CDR1 MGHDK and CDR2 SYGVNS. The whole variable domain, remainder taken from reference TRBV25-1 and TRBJ2-5, is EADIYQTPRYLVIGTGKKITLECSQTMGHDKMYWYQQDPGMELHLIHYSYGVNSTEKGDLSSESTVSRIRTEHFPLTLESARPSHTSQYLCASSGFKETQYFGPGTRLLVL.

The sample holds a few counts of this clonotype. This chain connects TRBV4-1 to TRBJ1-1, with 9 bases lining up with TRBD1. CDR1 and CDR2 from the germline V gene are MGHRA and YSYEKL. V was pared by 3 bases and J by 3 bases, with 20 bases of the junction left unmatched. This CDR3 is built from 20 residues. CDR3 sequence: CASSQGGGTGFFSHHTEAFF. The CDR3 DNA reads TGCGCCAGCAGCCAGGGGGGGGGGACAGGGTTTTTTTCGCATCACACTGAAGCTTTCTTT.